The clone carrying this T cell receptor (beta chain) was counted many times. The antigen is not known. This record belongs to a study of T cells after yellow fever vaccination. Looking at the study overall: SMART-Seq v4 Ultra Low Input prepared the low-cell-number fractions.

Study-level findings and limits: On re-exposure, the response was weaker but peaked faster, at day 5 versus 15. High-abundance clonotypes from the bulk population could contaminate FACS-sorted repertoires.

The study made its TCR cDNA through 5'RACE template switching. That step introduced a universal primer site along with UMIs. TCRdb re-called the 5' RACE reads through MiXCR, storing one row per CDR3 protein. The sample lists 230,000 or so distinct CDR3 sequences, 3.6% occurring once. The clonotype originates from a man between 18 and 29 years old who received the YFV17D yellow fever vaccine. Sequences were derived from PBMCs, sampled 15 days after the yellow fever booster vaccination.

The CDR3 loop reads CASSWAGGPTDTQYF. The CDR3 DNA reads as TGTGCCAGCAGCTGGGCTGGGGGGCCGACAGATACGCAGTATTTT. The genes are TRBV7-2 and TRBJ2-3; D is tentatively TRBD1 or TRBD2 (6 bases each). This CDR3 is built from 15 residues. CDR1 is SGHTA and CDR2 is FQGNSA in the germline V gene. V lost 4 bases and J 3 bases, leaving 14 bases between the germline ends.